This TCR beta chain was sequenced during a study of T cell responses to AZD1222 COVID-19 vaccine. Measured with immunoSEQ multiplex PCR; TCRdb has only the in-frame clones, and not every one. The table records some 150,000 clones, approximately 95% of them present only once. A remark on this clone: Its antigen remains unknown.

Trimming cost V 5 bases and J 3 bases, with 16 bases left between them. The CDR3 contains 15 residues. CDR1 and CDR2 (germline): SGHTA, FQGNSA. Notes on the study in general: Spike-wide vaccine-associated CD4 TCRs dominated at 160-218 and 743-854.

The chain has TRBV7-2 and TRBJ1-2; D unresolved. The material sequenced was peripheral blood, taken on day 0 of MenACWY control vaccination. The sequence derives from an adult in good health. The CDR3 DNA sequence: TGTGCCAGCAGCCCAGGAGGGAGGCAGGACTATGGCTACACCTTC. Translating it yields CASSPGGRQDYGYTF.